The 8 T cell receptor beta chains listed next were all sequenced from one sample in a study of cytomegalovirus exposure and HLA in healthy donors. PCR primers comprised 60 Vbeta and 13 Jbeta primers. TCRdb keeps only in-frame clones here, not all; method: immunoSEQ multiplex PCR. Of around 200,000 clones in the sample, around four fifths are singletons; the top ten hold 1.7%. Sequenced material: PBMCs. The origin of the receptors is a man between 45 and 60 years old in good health and CMV-seronegative.

CDR3 residues: CASSYSGQALSYEQYF. The DNA for the CDR3 is TGTGCCAGCAGTTACTCGGGACAGGCGTTAAGCTACGAGCAGTACTTC. The J gene is TRBJ2-7, the V gene TRBV6-5; TRBD1 matches 8 bases. In germline, CDR1 is MNHEY, CDR2 SVGAGI. The CDR3 runs to 16 residues. Losses at the gene ends were 0 bases for V and 3 bases for J; bases not matched to a gene: 7.

This clone has just a few counts. V usage is TRBV9 and J usage is TRBJ2-2; 7 positions agree with TRBD2. The CDR3 runs 16 residues. V dropped 0 bases and J dropped 1; count of bases not matched to a gene: 3. CDR1 and CDR2 (germline): SGDLS, YYNGEE. CDR3 sequence: CASSVEASGNTGELFF. CDR3 sequence (DNA): TGTGCCAGCAGCGTAGAGGCTAGCGGGAACACCGGGGAGCTGTTTTTT.

The chain combines TRBV4-1 with TRBJ2-5, with unresolved D. The CDR3 consists of 12 residues. Germline assignment: CDR1 MGHRA and CDR2 YSYEKL. V dropped 0 bases and J dropped 5 bases, with 4 bases sitting between them. CDR3 loop: CASSQESETQYF. The CDR3 coding sequence is TGCGCCAGCAGCCAAGAGAGTGAGACCCAGTACTTC.

V and J are TRBV18 and TRBJ2-5, with 9 bases that match TRBD1. V was clipped by 4 bases and J by 2 bases; unmatched bases: 8. CDR1 and CDR2 (germline): KGHSH, LQKENI. The CDR3 has 16 amino acids. CDR3 amino acids: CASSLLDRGQQETQYF. CDR3 nucleotides: TGTGCCAGCTCACTTCTGGACAGGGGTCAACAAGAGACCCAGTACTTC.

This chain joins TRBV5-8 and TRBJ2-1, with D tentatively TRBD1 (6 bases). Germline V gene sequence: CDR1 SGHTS, CDR2 YDEGEE. This CDR3 is 12 amino acids long. V lost 5 bases to trimming and J lost 5 bases, with 8 bases between them. CDR3 sequence (DNA): TGTGCCAGCAGGGACAGAGACAATGAGCAGTTCTTC. As protein: CASRDRDNEQFF.

The rearrangement uses TRBV5-4 and TRBJ2-5, with TRBD1 matching over 7 bases. The J call is doubtful: the DNA matches TRBJ2-7 better. The V gene's germline CDR1 is SGHNT and CDR2 YYREEE (reference sequence). The CDR3 extends over 13 amino acids. CDR3 region: CASRTGPSYEQYF. CDR3 coding DNA: TGTGCCAGCAGGACAGGGCCCTCCTACGAGCAGTACTTC.

The V and J genes are TRBV6-6 and TRBJ1-2; D may be TRBD1 (6 bases). CDR1 and CDR2 (germline): MNHNY, SVGAGI (reference sequence). Trimming left V 7 bases short and J 8 bases short, with 17 bases between. The CDR3 runs to 13 residues. DNA of the CDR3: TGTGCCAGCACCTCGGACAGCCTTGGAGGCTACACCTTC. This codes for CASTSDSLGGYTF.

CDR3 sequence: CASSLEAGLREQYF. The CDR3 DNA reads TGCGCCAGCAGCTTGGAGGCAGGGTTGCGCGAGCAGTACTTC. V is TRBV5-1 and J is TRBJ2-5; D is perhaps TRBD1 (5 bases). Near its end, the DNA agrees better with TRBJ2-7, so the J call may be wrong. CDR1 is SGHRS, CDR2 YFSETQ, per germline. CDR3 length equals 14 residues.